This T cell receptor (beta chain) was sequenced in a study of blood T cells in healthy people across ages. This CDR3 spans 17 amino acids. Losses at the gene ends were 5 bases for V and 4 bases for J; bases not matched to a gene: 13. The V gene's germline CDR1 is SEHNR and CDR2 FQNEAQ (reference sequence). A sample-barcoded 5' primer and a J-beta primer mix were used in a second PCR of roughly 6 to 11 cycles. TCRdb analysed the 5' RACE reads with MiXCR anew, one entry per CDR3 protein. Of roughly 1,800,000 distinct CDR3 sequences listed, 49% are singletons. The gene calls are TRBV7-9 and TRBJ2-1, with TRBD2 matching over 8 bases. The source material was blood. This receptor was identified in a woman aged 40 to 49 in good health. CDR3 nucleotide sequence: TGTGCCAGCAGCCCTCAAACCGCGGGGGGCCGTTACAATGAGCAGTTCTTC. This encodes CASSPQTAGGRYNEQFF.